The entry below describes one T cell receptor (beta chain). This sample was included in a study of blood T cell repertoires in COVID-19. Generated by immunoSEQ multiplex PCR, the TCRdb table keeps only in-frame clones and is missing some. This sample has more than 65,000 clones; 80% to 85% occur once, and the top ten carry almost 10%. There are 14 residues in the CDR3. Trimming pared 6 bases from V and 1 base from J, leaving 15 bases between. CDR1 GTSNPN and CDR2 SVGIG come from the germline V gene (reference sequence). Input material: peripheral blood. The TCR comes from a woman over 75 with acute or convalescent COVID-19. The J gene is TRBJ1-1, the V gene TRBV30, with a weak D call TRBD1 (5 bases). CDR3 sequence: CACSAGLQNTEAFF. The CDR3, as DNA: TGTGCCTGTTCGGCAGGGCTCCAGAACACTGAAGCTTTCTTT.